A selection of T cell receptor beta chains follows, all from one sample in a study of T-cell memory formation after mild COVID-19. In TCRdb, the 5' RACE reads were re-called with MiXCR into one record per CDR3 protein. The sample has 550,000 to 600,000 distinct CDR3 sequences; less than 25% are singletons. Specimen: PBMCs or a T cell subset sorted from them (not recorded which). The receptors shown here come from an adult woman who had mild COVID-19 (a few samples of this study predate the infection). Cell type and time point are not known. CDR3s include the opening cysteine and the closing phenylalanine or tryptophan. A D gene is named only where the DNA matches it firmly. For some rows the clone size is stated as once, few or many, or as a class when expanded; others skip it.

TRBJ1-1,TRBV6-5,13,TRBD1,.,TGTGCCAGCAGGACAGGGAGGAAGTCTGAAGCTTTCTTT,CASRTGRKSEAFF
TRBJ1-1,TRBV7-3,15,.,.,TGTGCCAGCAGCTTGGAGATAGGACGGAACACTGAAGCTTTCTTT,CASSLEIGRNTEAFF
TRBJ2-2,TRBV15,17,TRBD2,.,TGTGCCACCAGCGGGCTAGCGGGAGGTCGTAGAGCCGGGGAGCTGTTTTTT,CATSGLAGGRRAGELFF
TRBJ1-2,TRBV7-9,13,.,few,TGTGCCAGCAGCCTTCCCGTGCCATATGGCTACACCTTC,CASSLPVPYGYTF
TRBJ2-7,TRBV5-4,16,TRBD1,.,TGTGCCAGCAGCTTAGGACAGGGAACGGTGGTGGACGAGCAGTACTTC,CASSLGQGTVVDEQYF
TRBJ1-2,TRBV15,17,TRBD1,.,TGTGCCACCAGCAGAGGCGGACAGGGGGCTACTAACTATGGCTACACCTTC,CATSRGGQGATNYGYTF
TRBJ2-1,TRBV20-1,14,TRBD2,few,TGCAGTGCTAGTCTCGCTAGCGGGAGCGGTGAGCAGTTCTTC,CSASLASGSGEQFF
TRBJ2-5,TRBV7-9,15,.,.,TGTGCCAGCAGCTCGTTTACAGGGAAAGAAGAGACCCAGTACTTC,CASSSFTGKEETQYF
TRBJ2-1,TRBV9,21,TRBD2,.,TGTGCCAGCAGCGACGGAGCGGGACTAGCGGATTTAACTAGCTCCTACAATGAGCAGTTCTTC,CASSDGAGLADLTSSYNEQFF
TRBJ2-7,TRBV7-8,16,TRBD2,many,TGTGCCAGCAGCTCCCGACGACTAGCGGGACTCTACGAGCAGTACTTC,CASSSRRLAGLYEQYF
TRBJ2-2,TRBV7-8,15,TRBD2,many,TGTGCCAGCGGCACGATTGGACTAGCGGCCGGGGAGCTGTTTTTT,CASGTIGLAAGELFF
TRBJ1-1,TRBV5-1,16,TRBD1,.,TGCGCCAGCAGCTGGGACCCCGGGACAGTGAACACTGAAGCTTTCTTT,CASSWDPGTVNTEAFF
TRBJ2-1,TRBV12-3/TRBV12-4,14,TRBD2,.,TGTGCCAGCGGTCTAGCGGGGAATTACAATGAGCAGTTCTTC,CASGLAGNYNEQFF
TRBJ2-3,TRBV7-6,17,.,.,TGTGCCAGCAGCTTAGGACCGGGTTTAGGCGTTGCAGATACGCAGTATTTT,CASSLGPGLGVADTQYF
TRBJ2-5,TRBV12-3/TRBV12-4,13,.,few,TGTGCCAGCAGTTTAGGGCCGGAGGGGACCCAGTACTTC,CASSLGPEGTQYF
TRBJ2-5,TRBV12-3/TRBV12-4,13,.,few,TGTGCCAGCAGTTTTGACGGGGCTGGGACCCAGTACTTC,CASSFDGAGTQYF
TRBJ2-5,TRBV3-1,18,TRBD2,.,TGTGCCAGCAGCCGAAGACCGCTGAAACTAGCGGAGCAAGAGACCCAGTACTTC,CASSRRPLKLAEQETQYF
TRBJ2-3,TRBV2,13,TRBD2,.,TGTGCCAGCCGCGCCCTAGCGGGAGATACGCAGTATTTT,CASRALAGDTQYF
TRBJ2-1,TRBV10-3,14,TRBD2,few,TGTGCCACAGCCTGGCGGGAGCTTGTCAATGAGCAGTTCTTC,CATAWRELVNEQFF
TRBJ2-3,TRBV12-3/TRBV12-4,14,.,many,TGTGCCAGCAGTCCCACAGGGCCCACAGATACGCAGTATTTT,CASSPTGPTDTQYF
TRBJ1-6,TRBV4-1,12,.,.,TGCGCCAGCAGCCAAGTTCTGGGACCCCTCCACTTT,CASSQVLGPLHF
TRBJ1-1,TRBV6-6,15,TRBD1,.,TGTGCCAGCAGTCCTGGACAGGGCGCGAACACTGAAGCTTTCTTT,CASSPGQGANTEAFF
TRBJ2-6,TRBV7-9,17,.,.,TGTGCCAGCAGCTCCAAAATCCTTAACTCTGGGGCCAACGTCCTGACTTTC,CASSSKILNSGANVLTF
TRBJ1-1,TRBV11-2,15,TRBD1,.,TGTGCCAGCAGCTCCTCTGACAGGGGGAACACTGAAGCTTTCTTT,CASSSSDRGNTEAFF
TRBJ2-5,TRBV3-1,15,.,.,TGTGCCAGCAGCCAAGGGGCTCGGACAGAAGAGACCCAGTACTTC,CASSQGARTEETQYF
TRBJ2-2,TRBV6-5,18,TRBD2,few,TGTGCCAGCAGTTATCAACATAGCGGGAGCGTCTATACCGGGGAGCTGTTTTTT,CASSYQHSGSVYTGELFF
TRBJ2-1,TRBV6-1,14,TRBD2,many,TGTGCCAGCAGTCTAGCGGGAGGGTTCAATGAGCAGTTCTTC,CASSLAGGFNEQFF
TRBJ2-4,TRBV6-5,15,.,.,TGTGCCAGCAGCGCCGGACATTCCGCCAAAAACATTCAGTACTTC,CASSAGHSAKNIQYF
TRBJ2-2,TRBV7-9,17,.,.,TGTGCCAGCAGCTCGCCTCTACAGGGGAGGCACACCGGGGAGCTGTTTTTT,CASSSPLQGRHTGELFF
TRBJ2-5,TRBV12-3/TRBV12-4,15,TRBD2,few,TGTGCCAGCACCCTGAGAACGGGGGGGGCGGAGACCCAGTACTTC,CASTLRTGGAETQYF
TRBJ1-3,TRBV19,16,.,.,TGTGCCAGTAGTATAGGCGGGTCCTCAAGGGGAAACACCATATATTTT,CASSIGGSSRGNTIYF
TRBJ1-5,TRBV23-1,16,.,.,TGCGCCAGCGTAGGAGGGGACACCGGCCGGGGTAAGCCCCAGCATTTT,CASVGGDTGRGKPQHF
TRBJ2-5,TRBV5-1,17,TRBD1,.,TGCGCCAGCAGCTCGGGTAGACAGGGATTCCACCTGGAGACCCAGTACTTC,CASSSGRQGFHLETQYF
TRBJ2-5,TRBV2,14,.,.,TGTGCCAGCAGTGGAAGGACGGATCAAGAGACCCAGTACTTC,CASSGRTDQETQYF
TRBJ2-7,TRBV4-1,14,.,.,TGCGCCAGCAGCCGATGGAACCGAGGGGAAGAGCAGTACTTC,CASSRWNRGEEQYF
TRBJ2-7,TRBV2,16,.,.,TGTGCCAGCGGAGGGTTTCGGACACCTGCTACCTACGAGCAGTACTTC,CASGGFRTPATYEQYF
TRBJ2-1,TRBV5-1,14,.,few,TGCGCCAGCAGCTTGGACAAGGGGCCCAATGAGCAGTTCTTC,CASSLDKGPNEQFF